This TCR beta chain was recorded in a study of cytomegalovirus exposure and HLA in healthy donors. It was with 60 Vbeta and 13 Jbeta primers that the PCR ran. The method was immunoSEQ multiplex PCR; TCRdb's version includes in-frame clones alone and lacks a portion of them. The data hold about 140,000 clones, with approximately 88% observed a single time. V lost 4 bases and J lost 4; bases outside the gene matches: 8. Germline assignment: CDR1 SGHRS and CDR2 YFSETQ. The CDR3 loop spans 15 amino acids. The sequence was collected from a middle-aged woman in good health and CMV-seronegative. The sequenced material came from PBMCs. The chain employs TRBV5-1 and TRBJ2-3, with TRBD2 identical over 8 bases. DNA of the CDR3: TGCGCCAGCAGCATCTTAGCGGGGACCCCAGATACGCAGTATTTT. It encodes CASSILAGTPDTQYF. Looking up the rest from reference TRBV5-1 and TRBJ2-3 gives the full variable domain: KAGVTQTPRYLIKTRGQQVTLSCSPISGHRSVSWYQQTPGQGLQFLFEYFSETQRNKGNFPGRFSGRQFSNSRSEMNVSTLELGDSALYLCASSILAGTPDTQYFGPGTRLTVL.